A single sample gave rise to the 20 T cell receptor beta chains below, sequenced in a study of T cells in Graves' hyperthyroidism and ophthalmopathy (dated by TCRdb to the late 2010s). The protocol used for the library was multiplex PCR. Sequencing used an Illumina HiSeq 2000. TCR beta CDR3 regions were amplified from RNA transcripts. A first-round RT-PCR of the TCR CDR3 used the HTBI primer set with the Qiagen OneStep RT-PCR kit. TCRdb trimmed public reads at Q25 via fastp, called clones via MiXCR and kept in-frame beta chains. Every distinct CDR3 protein forms one entry, paired with its most common genes and DNA. Counted in this sample were 200,000 to 300,000 distinct CDR3 sequences; approximately 23% of them appeared once. The ten largest clonotypes hold roughly a third of the sample. The sequencing sample was made of blood. The receptor source for this set is a woman aged 40 to 50 with Graves' ophthalmopathy.

CDR3 region: CASSWQLNSPLHF. The CDR3 nucleotides are TGTGCCAGCAGTTGGCAGCTGAATTCACCCCTCCACTTT. The chain recombines TRBV2 with TRBJ1-6; no definite D call. Trimming took off 5 bases at V and 7 bases at J, with 9 bases between the two ends. The CDR3 has 13 amino acids. The germline gives CDR1 SNHLY, CDR2 FYNNEI.

This clonotype showed up many times. The V gene is TRBV5-5, the J gene TRBJ1-5; no clear D. From germline, CDR1 is SGHKS and CDR2 YYEKEE (reference sequence). The CDR3 length is 14 residues. V shed 6 bases and J shed 2 bases, with 12 bases lying between them. DNA for the CDR3: TGTGCCAGCAAACCCGACGGGGGCAATCAGCCCCAGCATTTT. This encodes CASKPDGGNQPQHF.

This clonotype occurred many times. The V gene is TRBV6-5, the J gene TRBJ2-5; possibly TRBD1 for D (6 bases). The CDR3 has 14 amino acids. Deletions cut 8 bases from V and 2 bases from J, with 15 bases between. The germline V gene encodes CDR1 MNHEY and CDR2 SVGAGI. CDR3 protein: CASLPGHLQETQYF. The CDR3, as DNA: TGTGCCAGCTTACCGGGACACCTTCAAGAGACCCAGTACTTC.

This clonotype was detected a few times. The V call is TRBV28, the J call TRBJ2-7; tentative D call: TRBD1 (5 bases). CDR3 length equals 15 residues. The V end was cut by 6 bases, the J end by 0 bases, with 15 bases between. CDR1 and CDR2 from the germline V gene are MDHEN and SYDVKM. Here the CDR3 DNA reads TGTGCCAGCAGCGCAAGGGGCCGCGCCTCCTACGAGCAGTACTTC. Encoded protein: CASSARGRASYEQYF.

This clonotype was observed many times. V gene TRBV29-1 combines with J gene TRBJ2-7; D is ambiguous. The ends were cut back, 6 bases at V and 6 bases at J, with 18 bases in the middle. The germline V gene has CDR1 SQVTM and CDR2 ANQGSEA. The CDR3 covers 13 residues. In DNA, the CDR3 is TGCAGCGTCGAAACCCGCCTAAGCCTCGAGCAGTACTTC. Protein: CSVETRLSLEQYF.

This chain joins TRBV12-3 or TRBV12-4 and TRBJ1-2; no clear D. This CDR3 is 13 amino acids long. V lost 6 bases, J lost 4 bases, and 12 bases lay in between. The CDR3 DNA sequence: TGTGCCAGCAGCCGCGTAAGGGCCTATGGCTACACCTTC. Protein sequence: CASSRVRAYGYTF.

Ten or more counts support this clonotype. CDR3 DNA: TGCAGTGCTGAATTAGCGCAAGAGACCCAGTACTTC. It yields the protein CSAELAQETQYF. The rearrangement links TRBV20-1 to TRBJ2-5; perhaps TRBD2 as D (5 bases). Trimming stripped 5 bases from V and 2 bases from J, with 9 bases between. The CDR3 runs 12 residues. Germline values: CDR1 DFQATT, CDR2 SNEGSKA (reference sequence).

This chain uses TRBV6-2 or TRBV6-3 with TRBJ2-1; TRBD2 matches at 13 bases. The trim removed 6 bases at V and 7 bases at J, leaving 9 bases unmatched. Germline V gene lookup returns CDR1 MNHEY and CDR2 SVGEGT. The CDR3 runs 16 residues. The CDR3 nucleotides are TGTGCCAGCAGGCTAAGACTAGCGGGAGGTGGGAATGAGCAGTTCTTC. It is translated as CASRLRLAGGGNEQFF.

The table lists this clonotype with many counts. The CDR3: CASSFPTLTYEQYF. CDR3 coding DNA: TGTGCCAGCAGTTTTCCCACGCTCACCTACGAGCAGTACTTC. This sequence joins TRBV28 and TRBJ2-7; D remains ambiguous. CDR3 length equals 14 residues. Looked up from germline, CDR1 is MDHEN and CDR2 is SYDVKM. With 3 bases removed from V and 2 bases from J, the gap between germline ends came to 11 bases.

This clonotype was counted ten times or more. The rearrangement joins TRBV7-9 to TRBJ1-6; D uncertain. The CDR3 spans 15 residues. V lost 5 bases and J lost 0, with 8 bases in between. The V gene's germline CDR1 is SEHNR and CDR2 FQNEAQ (reference sequence). The CDR3 bases are TGTGCCAGCAGCCCCAGCGGCTCCTATAATTCACCCCTCCACTTT. Amino acids: CASSPSGSYNSPLHF.

This clonotype was seen at least ten times. This sequence joins TRBV13 and TRBJ1-1; D remains ambiguous. The CDR3 loop spans 13 amino acids. V lost 4 bases and J 1 base, leaving 7 bases between the germline ends. Germline V gene sequence: CDR1 PRHDT, CDR2 FYEKMQ (reference sequence). CDR3 bases: TGTGCCAGCAGCTACGACAAGAACACTGAAGCTTTCTTT. Its protein is CASSYDKNTEAFF.

There are many counts of this clonotype. Being one base from a much bigger clone, this may be a read error. Here the CDR3 DNA reads TGTGCCAGCAGCTTAGCGACCCAAGGGACCTACGAGCAGTGCTTC. Residues: CASSLATQGTYEQCF. This chain joins TRBV12-3 or TRBV12-4 and TRBJ2-7, with D perhaps assigned TRBD1 or TRBD2 (5 bases each). This CDR3 spans 15 amino acids.

This clonotype was seen ten or more times. The chain carries TRBV11-1 and TRBJ2-2; D unresolved. The CDR3 sequence is 13 residues long. Per germline, CDR1 SGHAT and CDR2 FQDESV (reference sequence). The ends were cut back, 3 bases at V and 3 bases at J, with 5 bases in the middle. CDR3 region: CASSFDDTGELFF. CDR3 nucleotide sequence: TGTGCCAGCAGCTTTGATGACACCGGGGAGCTGTTTTTT.

This clonotype was counted many times. Relative to the germline gene, one junction end is altered; a read error may explain this. The rearrangement uses TRBV12-3 or TRBV12-4 and TRBJ2-7; unclear D gene. This CDR3 is 11 amino acids long. The CDR3 loop is CVSSTSSEQYF. CDR3 DNA sequence: TGTGTCAGCAGTACCAGTTCCGAGCAGTACTTC.

The J gene is TRBJ1-1, the V gene TRBV30; tentative D call: TRBD1 (6 bases). Trimming pared 0 bases from V and 0 bases from J, leaving 8 bases between. The CDR3 is 14 amino acids. The germline V gene encodes CDR1 GTSNPN and CDR2 SVGIG (reference sequence). Here the CDR3 reads CAWSVRTVNTEAFF. In nucleotides, the CDR3 is TGTGCCTGGAGTGTCCGGACAGTGAACACTGAAGCTTTCTTT.

This clonotype occurred many times. The rearrangement uses TRBV18 and TRBJ2-5; possibly TRBD1 or TRBD2 for D (5 bases each). The CDR3 runs 14 residues. Germline values: CDR1 KGHSH, CDR2 LQKENI. Trimming cost V 3 bases and J 3 bases, with 11 bases left between them. The CDR3 DNA reads TGTGCCAGCTCACCCGGGACCCTGGAAGAGACCCAGTACTTC. It yields the protein CASSPGTLEETQYF.

This chain links TRBV12-3 or TRBV12-4 with TRBJ2-6; 9 bases are a match to TRBD1. V lost 10 bases and J lost 2; bases outside the gene matches: 15. The CDR3 extends over 18 amino acids. CDR3 amino acids: CATVPGTGRFAGANVLTF. DNA of the CDR3: TGTGCCACCGTGCCCGGGACAGGGCGATTTGCTGGGGCCAACGTCCTGACTTTC.

This clonotype was detected many times. The rearrangement joins TRBV11-1 to TRBJ1-2; maybe TRBD1 (5 bases). CDR3 size: 15 residues. CDR1 and CDR2 (germline): SGHAT, FQDESV (reference sequence). V lost 6 bases, J lost 6 bases, and 20 bases lay in between. CDR3 sequence reads: CASSSRVRGAHGYTF. DNA of the CDR3: TGTGCCAGCAGTTCACGGGTTCGGGGCGCCCATGGCTACACCTTC.

With respect to this clonotype: One junction end does not reproduce the germline sequence, and a read error may be involved. The genes are TRBV12-3 or TRBV12-4 and TRBJ2-7, with TRBD1 identical over 8 bases. CDR3 length equals 15 residues. The CDR3 DNA follows: TGTGCCAGCAGTACCTTCGCGGACAGGGTCTACGAGCAGTCCTTC. This translates into CASSTFADRVYEQSF.

The chain uses TRBV28 and TRBJ2-7; D remains unclear. The CDR3 runs 11 residues. CDR1 is MDHEN and CDR2 is SYDVKM in the germline V gene. V was cut by 6 bases and J by 7 bases, with 10 bases left in between. The CDR3 region is CASSLKFEQYF. CDR3 DNA: TGTGCCAGCAGCCTTAAATTTGAGCAGTACTTC.